The clone carrying this TCR beta chain turned up a few times. The antigen remains unidentified. The data stem from a study of T-cell memory formation after mild COVID-19. Study-wide results and limits: Some clones that responded turned up in pre-infection memory, which suggests that cross-reactive memory joined in.

TCR alpha and TCR beta cDNA libraries carrying sample barcodes and UMIs were produced by 5'RACE using constant-segment primers. TCRdb called the 5' RACE reads again in MiXCR, with one record for every CDR3 protein. The sample yields roughly 500,000 distinct CDR3 sequences, about 20% seen once. Between the trimmed V and J ends, which lost 2 bases and 8 bases, there was a span of 12 bases. Germline CDR1 reads MNHNS; CDR2 reads SASEGT. The CDR3 sequence is 14 residues long. This chain connects TRBV6-1 to TRBJ2-2; D may correspond to TRBD1 or TRBD2 (5 bases each). The sequence came from an adult woman who had mild COVID-19 (a few samples of this study predate the infection). Cell type and time point are not known. Sequenced input: PBMCs or a T cell subset sorted from them (not recorded which). CDR3 sequence: CASSEYRGEGELFF. Here the CDR3 DNA reads TGTGCCAGCAGTGAATATAGGGGAGAAGGGGAGCTGTTTTTT.